This entry lists 14 T cell receptor beta chains sequenced from one sample in a study of beta chain features in type 1 diabetes. Study outcomes and limitations: Moderate yet significant TCRB CDR3 shortening was seen in Type 1 diabetes patients in all four CD4+ subsets.

No antigen is known for these receptors. Expressed TCRB transcripts were sequenced after all isolated RNA was converted to cDNA. Only in-frame clones appear in the TCRdb table, and some are missing; sequencing was by immunoSEQ multiplex PCR. This sample has 500,000 to 650,000 clones; around an eighth occur once, and the top ten carry 0.09% to 0.15%. Sequencing used naive CD4+ T cells from blood. These receptors were taken from a man younger than 45 with type 1 diabetes.

The J gene is TRBJ1-4, the V gene TRBV28; unclear D gene. The CDR3 sequence is 11 residues long. The germline gives CDR1 MDHEN, CDR2 SYDVKM. Trimming pared 3 bases from V and 7 bases from J, leaving 3 bases between. CDR3 nucleotides: TGTGCCAGCAGTTTTACTGAAAAACTGTTTTTT. This translates into CASSFTEKLFF. Drawing the rest from reference TRBV28 and TRBJ1-4, the complete variable domain is DVKVTQSSRYLVKRTGEKVFLECVQDMDHENMFWYRQDPGLGLRLIYFSYDVKMKEKGDIPEGYSVSREKKERFSLILESASTNQTSMYLCASSFTEKLFFGSGTQLSVL.

This clone has just a few counts. The rearrangement joins TRBV6-5 to TRBJ2-3; tentatively, D is TRBD2 (5 bases). The V gene's germline CDR1 is MNHEY and CDR2 SVGAGI. Between the trimmed V and J ends, which lost 2 bases and 3 bases, there was a span of 15 bases. CDR3 length: 16 residues. The CDR3 sequence: CASSYETATGTDTQYF. In DNA form, the CDR3 reads TGTGCCAGCAGTTACGAAACGGCGACGGGGACAGATACGCAGTATTTT.

The V call is TRBV7-2, the J call TRBJ1-6; 8 bases match TRBD1. CDR1 is SGHTA, CDR2 FQGNSA, per germline. CDR3 length equals 16 residues. Trimming took 4 bases from V and 4 from J; bases not matched to a gene: 6. The CDR3 protein is CASSSGTGSYNSPLHF. CDR3 DNA sequence: TGTGCCAGCAGCTCCGGGACAGGCTCTTATAATTCACCCCTCCACTTT.

This sequence joins TRBV4-2 and TRBJ2-5; TRBD2 is a possible D gene (5 bases). The CDR3 covers 16 residues. CDR1 is LGHNA and CDR2 is YNFKEQ in the germline V gene. V lost 1 base and J 6 bases, leaving 18 bases between the germline ends. CDR3 sequence: CASSQGTASPGKTQYF. For the CDR3, the DNA is TGTGCCAGCAGCCAAGGAACCGCTAGCCCTGGGAAGACCCAGTACTTC.

J is TRBJ1-6 and V is TRBV5-4, with 7 nucleotides matching TRBD1. Germline trimming cut 0 bases from V and 7 bases from J; bases unmatched to any gene: 4. Germline V lookup: CDR1 SGHNT, CDR2 YYREEE (reference sequence). The CDR3 is 15 residues long. The DNA for the CDR3 is TGTGCCAGCAGCTTGGAGGGGGCCCTCAATTCACCCCTCCACTTT. The encoded protein is CASSLEGALNSPLHF.

The CDR3 DNA reads TGCGCCAGCAGTACCGGGACAGTCTATAATTCACCCCTCCACTTT. The encoded protein is CASSTGTVYNSPLHF. This chain links TRBV4-3 with TRBJ1-6; 7 nucleotides align to TRBD1. V lost 6 bases, J lost 3 bases, and 5 bases stayed unmatched. The CDR3 runs to 15 residues. Germline V gene lookup returns CDR1 LGHNA and CDR2 YSLEER.

This clone has more than one count but fewer than ten. The chain combines TRBV7-9 with TRBJ1-1; 7 bases fit TRBD1. The length of the CDR3 is 14 residues. Germline V CDR1 and CDR2: SEHNR, FQNEAQ (reference sequence). Unmatched junction bases numbered 7, after V lost 5 bases and J lost 4 bases. CDR3 residues: CASSLLGQPTEAFF. CDR3 bases: TGTGCCAGCAGCCTTTTGGGACAGCCCACTGAAGCTTTCTTT.

The chain joins TRBV19 to TRBJ2-3, with 9 bases lining up with TRBD2. This CDR3 contains 15 residues. After removal of 4 bases from V and 2 bases from J, the junction contained 4 bases not matched to a gene. Germline V gene data show CDR1 as LNHDA and CDR2 as SQIVND (reference sequence). The CDR3 bases are TGTGCCAGTAGTACTCAGCGGGGGGACACAGATACGCAGTATTTT. Translating gives CASSTQRGDTDTQYF.

This clone was counted between two and nine times. This rearrangement joins TRBV5-1 to TRBJ1-1; D unresolved. Per germline, CDR1 SGHRS and CDR2 YFSETQ. V lost 1 base to trimming and J lost 6 bases, with 10 bases between them. The CDR3 is 13 residues long. This chain's CDR3 is CASSLLGFSEAFF. The CDR3 DNA sequence: TGCGCCAGCAGCTTGTTGGGGTTCTCTGAAGCTTTCTTT.

The table lists this clone with a few counts. The chain uses TRBV7-2 and TRBJ1-2; 7 bases line up with TRBD1. Germline CDR1 is SGHTA and CDR2 is FQGNSA. This CDR3 comprises 15 residues. V trimming: 1 base; J trimming: 7 bases; junction bases outside the gene matches: 9. The CDR3 nucleotides read TGTGCCAGCAGCTTAGGCACAGGGGAATTTGTTGGCTACACCTTC. It specifies CASSLGTGEFVGYTF.

The chain has TRBV25-1 and TRBJ1-2, with 9 positions matching TRBD1. Trimming cost V 4 bases and J 7 bases; bases outside gene matches: 13. This CDR3 spans 16 amino acids. CDR1 is MGHDK and CDR2 is SYGVNS in the germline V gene. CDR3 sequence reads: CASSVDPGQGEGGYTF. CDR3 nucleotide sequence: TGTGCCAGCAGTGTTGACCCGGGACAGGGAGAAGGTGGCTACACCTTC.

This chain links TRBV28 with TRBJ2-7; 9 bases line up with TRBD1. The germline CDR1 and CDR2 sequences are MDHEN and SYDVKM. After removal of 7 bases from V and 5 bases from J, the junction contained 9 bases not matched to a gene. The CDR3 extends over 14 amino acids. The CDR3 DNA follows: TGTGCCAGCACCCAGGGACAGGGTGCCCACGAGCAGTACTTC. It encodes CASTQGQGAHEQYF.

This clone was detected only a few times. V usage is TRBV5-4 and J usage is TRBJ2-2, with TRBD1 matching 9 bases. The CDR3 covers 16 residues. Germline trimming cut 0 bases from V and 3 bases from J; bases unmatched to any gene: 3. Germline V CDR1 and CDR2: SGHNT, YYREEE (reference sequence). The CDR3 sequence: CASSLAGTGYTGELFF. The CDR3 DNA reads as TGTGCCAGCAGCTTGGCCGGGACAGGGTACACCGGGGAGCTGTTTTTT.

V usage is TRBV6-5 and J usage is TRBJ2-5; D possibly uses TRBD1 or TRBD2 (5 bases each). The CDR3 length is 16 residues. CDR1 is MNHEY and CDR2 is SVGAGI in the germline V gene. V dropped 4 bases and J dropped 5 bases, with 20 bases sitting between them. The CDR3 reads CASSSFLRAPGETQYF. The CDR3, as DNA: TGTGCCAGCAGTTCGTTCCTCAGGGCCCCGGGGGAGACCCAGTACTTC.